One sample yielded the 18 T cell receptor beta chains listed below, sequenced in a study of T-cell memory formation after mild COVID-19. Via MiXCR, TCRdb re-called the 5' RACE reads, giving one row per CDR3 protein. Counted here are about 270,000 distinct CDR3 sequences, around 17% occurring once; the ten biggest clones make up around 21%. The source material was PBMCs or a T cell subset sorted from them (not recorded which). The receptors were gathered from a man aged 18 to 35 who had mild COVID-19 (a few samples of this study predate the infection). Cell type and time point are not known.

The J gene is TRBJ2-1, the V gene TRBV30, with a weak D call TRBD1 (5 bases). V lost 4 bases to trimming and J lost 12 bases, with 13 bases between them. This CDR3 is built from 11 residues. Germline values: CDR1 GTSNPN, CDR2 SVGIG (reference sequence). CDR3 in DNA: TGTGCCTGGATGTGGCAGGGCGGGCAGTTCTTC. Amino acids: CAWMWQGGQFF.

The table lists this clonotype with a few counts. The V and J genes are TRBV12-3 or TRBV12-4 and TRBJ2-3, with 12 bases lining up with TRBD1. Germline trimming cut 6 bases from V and 5 bases from J; bases unmatched to any gene: 6. The CDR3 sequence is 15 residues long. This chain's CDR3 is CASSSGTGGRDTQYF. As DNA, the CDR3 is TGTGCCAGCAGCTCCGGGACAGGGGGCAGAGATACGCAGTATTTT.

This clonotype appeared a few times. This sequence joins TRBV4-3 and TRBJ2-3; 8 bases map to TRBD1. V lost 1 base, J lost 1 base, and 10 bases stayed unmatched. Germline-derived CDR1 and CDR2 are LGHNA and YSLEER. The CDR3 loop spans 18 amino acids. The CDR3 nucleotides are TGCGCCAGCAGCCAAGGGGGACAGGTTGGGGGTGGCACAGATACGCAGTATTTT. This sequence encodes CASSQGGQVGGGTDTQYF.

The CDR3 coding sequence is TGCGCCAGCAGCCAAGCTCGAGTTAAGAACACTGAAGCTTTCTTT. This sequence encodes CASSQARVKNTEAFF. The chain combines TRBV4-1 with TRBJ1-1; no clear D gene. CDR1 MGHRA and CDR2 YSYEKL come from the germline V gene. The V end lost 1 base, the J end lost 1 base, and 10 bases lay between the germline ends. The CDR3 covers 15 residues.

This clonotype turned up a few times. The genes are TRBV3-1 and TRBJ1-1; possibly TRBD1 for D (5 bases). Germline CDR1 is LGHDT and CDR2 is YNNKEL (reference sequence). V was pared by 1 base and J by 4 bases, with 7 bases between. The CDR3 sequence is 13 residues long. The CDR3 region is CASSQGGLTEAFF. CDR3 sequence (DNA): TGTGCCAGCAGCCAAGGGGGCCTCACTGAAGCTTTCTTT.

This rearrangement joins TRBV7-3 to TRBJ2-1, with TRBD2 matching 10 bases. Trimming cost V 5 bases and J 7 bases; bases outside gene matches: 5. The CDR3 is made up of 14 amino acids. CDR1 is SGHTA, CDR2 FQGTGA, per germline. CDR3 amino acids: CASSRTSGRNEQFF. The CDR3 bases are TGTGCCAGCAGCCGGACTAGCGGAAGGAATGAGCAGTTCTTC.

This clonotype was picked up many times. The chain links TRBV5-1 to TRBJ2-5, with D hard to call. This CDR3 is built from 14 residues. V lost 0 bases and J lost 0, with 6 bases in between. CDR1 and CDR2 (germline): SGHRS, YFSETQ. In DNA, the CDR3 is TGCGCCAGCAGCTTGGATCCGTACCAAGAGACCCAGTACTTC. Residues: CASSLDPYQETQYF.

The chain is built from TRBV12-3 or TRBV12-4 and TRBJ2-1; D unresolved. V gave up 4 bases and J gave up 8 bases, with 9 bases separating them. This CDR3 contains 12 residues. CDR3 in DNA: TGTGCCAGCAGTTGGAAGTTAGATGAGCAGTTCTTC. This sequence encodes CASSWKLDEQFF.

This clonotype was seen only a few times. The gene calls are TRBV7-2 and TRBJ1-2, with 8 bases aligning to TRBD1. The CDR3 consists of 14 residues. The germline V gene has CDR1 SGHTA and CDR2 FQGNSA. V lost 6 bases and J lost 3; bases outside the gene matches: 6. The CDR3 region is CASSIQGDDYGYTF. In DNA, the CDR3 is TGTGCCAGCAGTATACAGGGGGACGACTATGGCTACACCTTC.

This clonotype was seen a few times. The V gene is TRBV7-3, the J gene TRBJ1-1, with 8 nucleotides matching TRBD1. The CDR3 runs 13 residues. The germline V gene encodes CDR1 SGHTA and CDR2 FQGTGA. After removal of 5 bases from V and 8 bases from J, the junction contained 7 bases not matched to a gene. The CDR3 bases are TGTGCCAGCAGCCCCCAGACAGGGGTAGAAGCTTTCTTT. Residues: CASSPQTGVEAFF.

This clonotype was counted only a few times. The J gene is TRBJ2-7, the V gene TRBV18; D remains ambiguous. The germline V gene encodes CDR1 KGHSH and CDR2 LQKENI. V lost 3 bases to trimming and J lost 1 base, with 7 bases between them. The CDR3 has 13 residues. CDR3 DNA: TGTGCCAGCTCACCGGCACAGTCCTACGAGCAGTACGTC. Translating it yields CASSPAQSYEQYV.

This clonotype was picked up a small number of times. The V gene is TRBV20-1, the J gene TRBJ2-2; TRBD1 agrees at 9 bases. After removal of 5 bases from V and 6 bases from J, the junction contained 7 bases not matched to a gene. This CDR3 has 14 amino acids. The germline gives CDR1 DFQATT, CDR2 SNEGSKA (reference sequence). CDR3 sequence: CSAWTGELSGELFF. The CDR3 DNA reads as TGCAGTGCTTGGACAGGGGAGTTGTCCGGGGAGCTGTTTTTT.

This clonotype has more than one count but fewer than ten. The chain joins TRBV6-2 or TRBV6-3 to TRBJ2-3, with D perhaps TRBD2 (6 bases). Germline CDR1 reads MNHEY; CDR2 reads SVGEGT. Trimming pared 6 bases from V and 0 bases from J, leaving 19 bases between. There are 17 residues in the CDR3. DNA for the CDR3: TGTGCCAGCAGGGACTACCTAGAGCCCCGAAGCACAGATACGCAGTATTTT. Amino acid sequence: CASRDYLEPRSTDTQYF.

The genes are TRBV28 and TRBJ2-3; 7 bases line up with TRBD1. V lost 2 bases to trimming and J lost 5 bases; unmatched junction nucleotides: 13. Germline CDR1 is MDHEN and CDR2 is SYDVKM. The CDR3 has 17 residues. CDR3 region: CASSLGLPTGSGDTQYF. Here the CDR3 DNA reads TGTGCCAGCAGTTTAGGACTCCCGACAGGGAGTGGAGATACGCAGTATTTT. The complete variable domain, with remaining parts taken from reference TRBV28 and TRBJ2-3, reads DVKVTQSSRYLVKRTGEKVFLECVQDMDHENMFWYRQDPGLGLRLIYFSYDVKMKEKGDIPEGYSVSREKKERFSLILESASTNQTSMYLCASSLGLPTGSGDTQYFGPGTRLTVL.

This clonotype was seen only a few times. The chain uses TRBV7-2 and TRBJ2-7, with D unclear. The ends were cut back, 5 bases at V and 6 bases at J, with 17 bases in the middle. Germline V gene data show CDR1 as SGHTA and CDR2 as FQGNSA. The length of the CDR3 is 14 residues. This CDR3 is CASSATQERFEQYV. The CDR3 nucleotides read TGTGCCAGCAGCGCAACCCAGGAGAGGTTCGAGCAGTACGTC.

CDR3 sequence reads: CASRGNRGGRTYEQYV. Here the CDR3 DNA reads TGTGCCAGCAGAGGAAACAGGGGCGGGAGGACCTACGAGCAGTACGTC. The chain links TRBV6-1 to TRBJ2-7; tentatively, D is TRBD2 (8 bases). This CDR3 region has 16 residues. The V end was cut by 6 bases, the J end by 2 bases, with 20 bases between. CDR1 MNHNS and CDR2 SASEGT come from the germline V gene.

This rearrangement joins TRBV6-2 or TRBV6-3 to TRBJ2-1; 8 nucleotides agree with TRBD2. The CDR3 totals 15 residues. V shed 2 bases, J shed 8 bases, and the junction held 8 bases outside the gene matches. Germline V CDR1 and CDR2: MNHEY, SVGEGT. The CDR3, as DNA: TGTGCCAGCAGTTACGGGCGGGGGGCCGTGGATGAGCAGTTCTTC. Its translation: CASSYGRGAVDEQFF.

This clonotype showed up just a few times. V gene TRBV11-2 combines with J gene TRBJ2-3; TRBD1 matches 7 bases. Germline V gives CDR1 SGHAT, CDR2 FQNNGV. J lost 2 bases, V lost 5 bases, and 4 bases had no gene match. The CDR3 is made up of 14 amino acids. For the CDR3, the DNA is TGTGCCAGCAGCCACGGGACAGACACAGATACGCAGTATTTT. Amino acids: CASSHGTDTDTQYF. Together with reference TRBV11-2 and TRBJ2-3, the CDR3 gives the full variable domain: EAGVAQSPRYKIIEKRQSVAFWCNPISGHATLYWYQQILGQGPKLLIQFQNNGVVDDSQLPKDRFSAERLKGVDSTLKIQPAKLEDSAVYLCASSHGTDTDTQYFGPGTRLTVL.